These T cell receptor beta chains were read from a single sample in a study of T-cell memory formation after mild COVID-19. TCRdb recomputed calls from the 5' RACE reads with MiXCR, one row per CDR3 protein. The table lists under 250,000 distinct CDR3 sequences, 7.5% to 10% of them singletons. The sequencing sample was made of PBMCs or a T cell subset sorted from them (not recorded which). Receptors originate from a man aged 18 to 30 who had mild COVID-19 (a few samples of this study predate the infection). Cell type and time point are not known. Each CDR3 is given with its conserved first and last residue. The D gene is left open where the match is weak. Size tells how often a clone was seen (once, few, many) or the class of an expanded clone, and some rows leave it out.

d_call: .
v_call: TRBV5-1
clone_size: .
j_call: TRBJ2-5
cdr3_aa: CASSPHAPGRPQETQYF
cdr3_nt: TGCGCCAGCAGCCCGCACGCCCCGGGACGCCCCCAAGAGACCCAGTACTTC

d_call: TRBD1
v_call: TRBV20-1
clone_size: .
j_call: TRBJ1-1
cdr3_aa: CSGGQGGGTEAFF
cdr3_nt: TGCAGTGGGGGACAGGGGGGGGGCACTGAAGCTTTCTTT

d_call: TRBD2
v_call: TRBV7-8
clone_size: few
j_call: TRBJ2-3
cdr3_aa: CASSHRRDYVTDTQYF
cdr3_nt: TGTGCCAGCAGCCACCGCAGGGACTATGTCACAGATACGCAGTATTTT

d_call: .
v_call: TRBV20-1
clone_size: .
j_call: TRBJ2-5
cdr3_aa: CSASPRGATWETQYF
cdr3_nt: TGCAGTGCTAGTCCCCGGGGGGCTACTTGGGAGACCCAGTACTTC

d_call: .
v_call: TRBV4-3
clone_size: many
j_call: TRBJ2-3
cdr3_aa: CASSPGVADTQYF
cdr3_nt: TGCGCCAGCAGCCCCGGCGTCGCAGATACGCAGTATTTT

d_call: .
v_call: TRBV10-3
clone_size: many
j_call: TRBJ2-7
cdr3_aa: CAINYRPSSYEQYF
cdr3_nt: TGTGCCATTAACTACAGGCCCAGCTCCTACGAGCAGTACTTC

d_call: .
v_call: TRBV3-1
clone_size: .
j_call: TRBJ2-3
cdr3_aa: CASSQDKPTQYF
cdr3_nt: TGTGCCAGCAGCCAAGATAAGCCTACGCAGTATTTT

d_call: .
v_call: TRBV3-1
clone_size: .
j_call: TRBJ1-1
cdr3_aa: CASSQNGGRGTEAFF
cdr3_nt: TGTGCCAGCAGCCAAAATGGGGGGCGCGGCACTGAAGCTTTCTTT

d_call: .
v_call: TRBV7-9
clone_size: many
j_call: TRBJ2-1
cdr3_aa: CASSLGGVLNYNEQFF
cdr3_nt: TGTGCCAGCAGCTTAGGGGGTGTCCTCAACTACAATGAGCAGTTCTTC

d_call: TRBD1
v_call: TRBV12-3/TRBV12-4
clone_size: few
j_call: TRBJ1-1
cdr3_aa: CASSFGSIDRDTEAFF
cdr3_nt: TGTGCCAGCAGTTTCGGCTCCATCGACAGGGACACTGAAGCTTTCTTT

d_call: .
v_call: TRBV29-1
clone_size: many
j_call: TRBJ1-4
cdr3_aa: CSANVGGRNEKLFF
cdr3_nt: TGCAGCGCAAATGTCGGCGGCCGTAATGAAAAACTGTTTTTT

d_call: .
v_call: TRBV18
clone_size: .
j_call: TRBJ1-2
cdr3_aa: CASSPRGRYGYTF
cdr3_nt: TGTGCCAGCTCACCACGGGGCCGCTATGGCTACACCTTC

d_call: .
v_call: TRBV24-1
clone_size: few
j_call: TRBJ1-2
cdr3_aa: CATSDPWHGYTF
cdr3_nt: TGTGCCACCAGTGATCCCTGGCATGGCTACACCTTC

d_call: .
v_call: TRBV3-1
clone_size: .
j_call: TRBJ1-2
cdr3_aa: CASSSPSGVGYTF
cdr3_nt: TGTGCCAGCAGCTCCCCATCGGGGGTTGGCTACACCTTC

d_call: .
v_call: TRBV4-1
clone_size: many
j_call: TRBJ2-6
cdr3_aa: CASSQDRAQGGAGANVLTF
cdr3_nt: TGCGCCAGCAGCCAAGATCGTGCACAGGGTGGCGCTGGGGCCAACGTCCTGACTTTC

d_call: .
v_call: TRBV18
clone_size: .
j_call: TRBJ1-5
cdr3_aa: CASSPGADQPQHF
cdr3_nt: TGTGCCAGCTCACCGGGGGCTGATCAGCCCCAGCATTTT

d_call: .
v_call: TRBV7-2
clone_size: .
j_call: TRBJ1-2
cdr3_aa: CASSLGGGEYYGYTF
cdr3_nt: TGTGCCAGCAGCTTAGGAGGAGGGGAATACTATGGCTACACCTTC

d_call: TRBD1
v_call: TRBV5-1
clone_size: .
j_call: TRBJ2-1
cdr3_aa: CASSLAGGQGINEQFF
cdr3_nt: TGCGCCAGCAGCTTGGCCGGGGGACAGGGGATTAATGAGCAGTTCTTC

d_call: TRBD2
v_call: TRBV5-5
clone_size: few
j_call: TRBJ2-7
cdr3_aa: CASSLGLAGGKISYEQYF
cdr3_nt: TGTGCCAGCAGCTTGGGACTAGCGGGGGGGAAGATCTCCTACGAGCAGTACTTC

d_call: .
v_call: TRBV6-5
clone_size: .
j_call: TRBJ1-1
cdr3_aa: CASSSRAVNTEAFF
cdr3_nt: TGTGCCAGCAGTTCCCGCGCGGTGAACACTGAAGCTTTCTTT

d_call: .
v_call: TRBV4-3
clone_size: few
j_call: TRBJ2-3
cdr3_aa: CASSQAARPSTDTQYF
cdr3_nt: TGCGCCAGCAGCCAAGCGGCCAGGCCGAGCACAGATACGCAGTATTTT

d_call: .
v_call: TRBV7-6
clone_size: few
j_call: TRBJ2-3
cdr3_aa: CASSPVSDTQYF
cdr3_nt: TGTGCCAGCAGCCCGGTCTCAGATACGCAGTATTTT

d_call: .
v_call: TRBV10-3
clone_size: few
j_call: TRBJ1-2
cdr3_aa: CAISENPNYGYTF
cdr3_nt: TGTGCCATCAGTGAAAACCCTAACTATGGCTACACCTTC

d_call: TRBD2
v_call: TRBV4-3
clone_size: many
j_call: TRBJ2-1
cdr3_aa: CASSQFSGGESREQFF
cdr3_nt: TGCGCCAGCAGCCAATTTAGCGGGGGGGAAAGTCGGGAGCAGTTCTTC

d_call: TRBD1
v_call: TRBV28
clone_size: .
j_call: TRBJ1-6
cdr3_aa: CASRLDRTPTHNSPLHF
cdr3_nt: TGTGCCAGCAGGCTGGACAGGACCCCCACCCATAATTCACCCCTCCACTTT

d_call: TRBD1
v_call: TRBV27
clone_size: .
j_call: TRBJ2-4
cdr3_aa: CASRPHFSGGIQYF
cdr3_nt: TGTGCCAGCAGACCGCATTTCTCAGGGGGCATTCAGTACTTC

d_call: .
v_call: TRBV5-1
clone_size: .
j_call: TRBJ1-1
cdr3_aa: CASSLFGTNTEAFF
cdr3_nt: TGCGCCAGCAGCTTGTTTGGGACCAACACTGAAGCTTTCTTT

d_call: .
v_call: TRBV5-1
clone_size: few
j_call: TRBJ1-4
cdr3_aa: CASSPGNRANEKLFF
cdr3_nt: TGCGCCAGCAGCCCGGGGAACAGGGCTAATGAAAAACTGTTTTTT

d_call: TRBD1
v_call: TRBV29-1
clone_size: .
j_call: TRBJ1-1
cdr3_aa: CSVGQQGEMNTEAFF
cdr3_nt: TGCAGCGTTGGTCAACAGGGGGAAATGAACACTGAAGCTTTCTTT

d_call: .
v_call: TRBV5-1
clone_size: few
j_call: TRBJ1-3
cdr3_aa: CASSDLGVGNTIYF
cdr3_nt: TGCGCCAGCAGCGACCTAGGGGTTGGAAACACCATATATTTT

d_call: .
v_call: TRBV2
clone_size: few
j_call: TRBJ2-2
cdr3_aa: CASLPRGAQSNTGELFF
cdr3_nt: TGTGCCAGTCTCCCTCGGGGCGCACAGTCGAACACCGGGGAGCTGTTTTTT

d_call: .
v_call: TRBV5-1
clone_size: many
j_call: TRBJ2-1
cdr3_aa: CASSLAPQGSVDEQFF
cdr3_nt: TGCGCCAGCAGCTTGGCCCCACAGGGTTCGGTAGATGAGCAGTTCTTC